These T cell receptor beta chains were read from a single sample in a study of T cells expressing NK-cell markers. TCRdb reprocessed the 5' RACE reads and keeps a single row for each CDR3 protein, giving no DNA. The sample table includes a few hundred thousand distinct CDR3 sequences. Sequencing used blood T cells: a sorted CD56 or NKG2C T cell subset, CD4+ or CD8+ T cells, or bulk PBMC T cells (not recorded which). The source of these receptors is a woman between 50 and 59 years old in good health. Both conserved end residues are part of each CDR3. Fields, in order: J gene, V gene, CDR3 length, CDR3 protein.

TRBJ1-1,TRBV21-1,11,CATEGNTEAFF
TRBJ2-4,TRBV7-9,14,CASSTRDHKNIQYF
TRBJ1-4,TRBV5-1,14,CASSQGRINEKLFF
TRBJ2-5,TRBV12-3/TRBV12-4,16,CASNSLGTSGKETQYF
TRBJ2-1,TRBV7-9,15,CASTIAGGASDEQFF
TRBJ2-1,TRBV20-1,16,CSARDPTSGAYNEQFF
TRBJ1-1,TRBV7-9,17,CASSLAPLDSLNTEAFF
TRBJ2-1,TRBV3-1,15,CASSQGGAAYNEQFF
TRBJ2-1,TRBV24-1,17,CATSDLFSSGTPHEQFF
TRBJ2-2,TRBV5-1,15,CASSLGQGGTGELFF
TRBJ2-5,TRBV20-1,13,CSARGQGTGTQYF
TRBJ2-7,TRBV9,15,CASSVEGREGREQYF
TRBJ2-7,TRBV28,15,CASSWGRALRVEQYF
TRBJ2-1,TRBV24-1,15,CATSDPGQPYNEQFF
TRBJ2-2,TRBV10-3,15,CAISATTGNTGELFF
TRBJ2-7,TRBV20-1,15,CSARDLRDVAYEQYF
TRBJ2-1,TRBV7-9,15,CASSLFSSPYNEQFF
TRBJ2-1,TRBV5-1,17,CASSALTSGGLNNEQFF
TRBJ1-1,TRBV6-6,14,CASSYSNDGTEAFF
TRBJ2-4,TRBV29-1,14,CSPPKESAKNIQYF
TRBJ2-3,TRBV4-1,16,CASSRLGTTSTDTQYF
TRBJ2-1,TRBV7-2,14,CASSLGISYNEQFF
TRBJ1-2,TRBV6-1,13,CASSWTGDNGYTF
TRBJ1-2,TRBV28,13,CATPTTGGYGYTF
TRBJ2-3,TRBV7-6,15,CASSPSSWGADTQYF
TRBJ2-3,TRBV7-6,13,CASSLVAADTQYF
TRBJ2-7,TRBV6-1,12,CASSDSSYEQYF
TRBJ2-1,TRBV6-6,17,CASSYSRGLAGANEQFF
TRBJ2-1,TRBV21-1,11,CASRGSGEQFF
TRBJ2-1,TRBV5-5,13,CASRDTLYNEQFF
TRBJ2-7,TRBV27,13,CASSRRGSYEQYF
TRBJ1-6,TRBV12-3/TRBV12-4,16,CASSLRTSSYNSPLHF
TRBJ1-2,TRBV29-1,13,CSVEDVGGWGYTF
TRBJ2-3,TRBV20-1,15,CSAREARPQTDTQYF
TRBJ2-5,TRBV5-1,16,CASSLTGTGGRETQYF
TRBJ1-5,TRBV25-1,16,CASSDYGAGSNQPQHF
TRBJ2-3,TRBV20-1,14,CSAREGVTADTQYF
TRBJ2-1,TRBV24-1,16,CATSDATSDSYNEQFF
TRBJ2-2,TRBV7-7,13,CAIARAPDGELFF
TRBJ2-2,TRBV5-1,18,CASTLPTSGRAGLRELFF